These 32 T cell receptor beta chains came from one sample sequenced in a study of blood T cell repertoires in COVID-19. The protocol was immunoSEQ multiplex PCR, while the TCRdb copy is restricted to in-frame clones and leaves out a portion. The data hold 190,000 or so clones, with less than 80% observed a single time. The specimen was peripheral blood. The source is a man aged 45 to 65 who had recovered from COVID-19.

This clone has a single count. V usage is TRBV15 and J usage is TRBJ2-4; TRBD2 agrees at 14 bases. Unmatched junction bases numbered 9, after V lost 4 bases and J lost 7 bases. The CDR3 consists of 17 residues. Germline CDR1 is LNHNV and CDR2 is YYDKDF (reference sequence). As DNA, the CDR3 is TGTGCCACCAGCACCCCGGGACTAGCGGGAGTTTATAACATTCAGTACTTC. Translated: CATSTPGLAGVYNIQYF.

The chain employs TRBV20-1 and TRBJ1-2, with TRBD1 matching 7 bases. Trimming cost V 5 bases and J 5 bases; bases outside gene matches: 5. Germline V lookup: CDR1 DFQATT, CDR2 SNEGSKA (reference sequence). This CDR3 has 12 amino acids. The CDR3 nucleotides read TGCAGTGCTGGTGGGGACAGATATGGCTACACCTTC. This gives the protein CSAGGDRYGYTF.

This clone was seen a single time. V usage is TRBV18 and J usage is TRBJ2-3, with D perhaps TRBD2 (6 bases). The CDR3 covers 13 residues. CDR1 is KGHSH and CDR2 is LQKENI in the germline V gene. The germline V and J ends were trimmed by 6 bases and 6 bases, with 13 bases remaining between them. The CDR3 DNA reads TGTGCCAGCTCTGCGGGGTACTTGGATACGCAGTATTTT. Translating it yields CASSAGYLDTQYF. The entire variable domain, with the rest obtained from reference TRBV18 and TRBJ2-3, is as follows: NAGVMQNPRHLVRRRGQEARLRCSPMKGHSHVYWYRQLPEEGLKFMVYLQKENIIDESGMPKERFSAEFPKEGPSILRIQQVVRGDSAAYFCASSAGYLDTQYFGPGTRLTVL.

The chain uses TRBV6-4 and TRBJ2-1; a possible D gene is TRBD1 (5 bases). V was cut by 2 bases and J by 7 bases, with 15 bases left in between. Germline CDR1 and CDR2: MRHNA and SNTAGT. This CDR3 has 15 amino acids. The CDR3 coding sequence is TGTGCCAGCAGTGACGGGGCAGGGCTGGGGAATGAGCAGTTCTTC. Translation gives CASSDGAGLGNEQFF.

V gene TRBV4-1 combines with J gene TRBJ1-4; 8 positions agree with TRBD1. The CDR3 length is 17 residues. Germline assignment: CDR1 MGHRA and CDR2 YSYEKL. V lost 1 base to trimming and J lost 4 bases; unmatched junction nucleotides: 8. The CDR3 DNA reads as TGCGCCAGCAGCCAAGGAGACAGGGGAGGCGATAATGAAAAACTGTTTTTT. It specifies CASSQGDRGGDNEKLFF.

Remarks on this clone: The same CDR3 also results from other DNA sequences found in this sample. The CDR3 DNA is TGTGCCAGCAGCTTAGGACTAGCCACAGATACGCAGTATTTT. As protein: CASSLGLATDTQYF. This chain connects TRBV7-9 to TRBJ2-3, with 7 bases that match TRBD2. V was clipped by 1 base and J by 2 bases; unmatched bases: 0. The CDR3 runs 14 residues. CDR1 and CDR2 from the germline V gene are SEHNR and FQNEAQ (reference sequence).

This CDR3 reads CASSPGQGAYNEQFF. CDR3 sequence (DNA): TGTGCCAGCTCACCAGGGCAGGGGGCGTACAATGAGCAGTTCTTC. This rearrangement joins TRBV18 to TRBJ2-1; 8 bases map to TRBD1. J gave up 4 bases and V 2 bases, and 4 bases lay outside the gene matches. The CDR3 is 15 residues long. Germline CDR1 and CDR2: KGHSH and LQKENI.

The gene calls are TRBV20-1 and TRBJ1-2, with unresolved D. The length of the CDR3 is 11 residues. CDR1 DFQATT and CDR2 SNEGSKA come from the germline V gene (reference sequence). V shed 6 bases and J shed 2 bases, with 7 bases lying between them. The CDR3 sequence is CSAEGNYGYTF. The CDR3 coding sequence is TGCAGTGCAGAGGGAAACTATGGCTACACCTTC.

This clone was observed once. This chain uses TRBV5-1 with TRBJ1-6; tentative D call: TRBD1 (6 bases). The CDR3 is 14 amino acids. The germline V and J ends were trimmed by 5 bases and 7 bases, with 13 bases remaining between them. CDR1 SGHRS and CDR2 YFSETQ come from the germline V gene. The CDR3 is CASRKTGRNSPLHF. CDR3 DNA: TGCGCCAGCAGGAAGACAGGAAGAAATTCACCCCTCCACTTT.

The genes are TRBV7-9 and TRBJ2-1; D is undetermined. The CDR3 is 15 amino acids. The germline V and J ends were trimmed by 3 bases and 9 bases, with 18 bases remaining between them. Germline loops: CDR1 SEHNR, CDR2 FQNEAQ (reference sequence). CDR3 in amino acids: CASSFLGSEASEQFF. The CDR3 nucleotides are TGTGCCAGCAGCTTTCTAGGTTCCGAGGCCAGTGAGCAGTTCTTC.

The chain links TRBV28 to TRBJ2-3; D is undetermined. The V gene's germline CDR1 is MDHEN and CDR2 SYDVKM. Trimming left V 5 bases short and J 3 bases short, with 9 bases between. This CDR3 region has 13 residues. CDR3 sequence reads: CASSRFSTDTQYF. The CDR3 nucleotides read TGTGCCAGCAGTCGGTTTTCGACAGATACGCAGTATTTT.

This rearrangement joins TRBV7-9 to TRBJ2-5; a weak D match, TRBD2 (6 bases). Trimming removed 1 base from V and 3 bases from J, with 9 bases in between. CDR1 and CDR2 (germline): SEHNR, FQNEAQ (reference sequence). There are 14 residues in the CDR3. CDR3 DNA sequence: TGTGCCAGCAGCTTAGGACGGGAGAAAGAGACCCAGTACTTC. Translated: CASSLGREKETQYF.

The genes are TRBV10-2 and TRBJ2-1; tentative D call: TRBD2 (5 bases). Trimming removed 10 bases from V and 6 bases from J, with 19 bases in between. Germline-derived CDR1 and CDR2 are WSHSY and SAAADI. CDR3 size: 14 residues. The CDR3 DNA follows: TGCGCCACCTCTCTATGGGAGTCGGGCAATGAGCAGTTCTTC. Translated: CATSLWESGNEQFF.

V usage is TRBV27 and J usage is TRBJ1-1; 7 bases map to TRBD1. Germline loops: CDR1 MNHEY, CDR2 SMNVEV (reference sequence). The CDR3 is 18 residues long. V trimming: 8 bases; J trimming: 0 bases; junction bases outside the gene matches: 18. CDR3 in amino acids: CASRNNRDSLLVNTEAFF. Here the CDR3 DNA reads TGTGCCAGCCGTAACAACCGGGACAGTCTGTTGGTGAACACTGAAGCTTTCTTT.

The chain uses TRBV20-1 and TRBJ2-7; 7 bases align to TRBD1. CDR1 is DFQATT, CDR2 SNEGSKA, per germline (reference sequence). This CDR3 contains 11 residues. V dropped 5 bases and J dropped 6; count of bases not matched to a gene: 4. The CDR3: CSAPTGVEQYF. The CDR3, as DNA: TGCAGTGCTCCTACAGGGGTCGAGCAGTACTTC.

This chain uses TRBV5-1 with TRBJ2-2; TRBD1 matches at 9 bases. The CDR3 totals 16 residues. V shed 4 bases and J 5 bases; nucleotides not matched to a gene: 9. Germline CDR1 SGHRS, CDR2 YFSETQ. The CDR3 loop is CASSLDRGVETGELFF. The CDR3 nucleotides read TGCGCCAGCAGCCTAGACAGGGGGGTAGAGACCGGGGAGCTGTTTTTT.

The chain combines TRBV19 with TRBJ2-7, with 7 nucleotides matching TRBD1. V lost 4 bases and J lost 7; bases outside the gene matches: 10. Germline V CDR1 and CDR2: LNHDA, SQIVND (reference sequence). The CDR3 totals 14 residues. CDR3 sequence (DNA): TGTGCCAGTAGTACCCTAGGACAGGTGACTGAGCAGTACTTC. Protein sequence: CASSTLGQVTEQYF. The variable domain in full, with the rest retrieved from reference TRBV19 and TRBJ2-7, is DGGITQSPKYLFRKEGQNVTLSCEQNLNHDAMYWYRQDPGQGLRLIYYSQIVNDFQKGDIAEGYSVSREKKESFPLTVTSAQKNPTAFYLCASSTLGQVTEQYFGPGTRLTVT.

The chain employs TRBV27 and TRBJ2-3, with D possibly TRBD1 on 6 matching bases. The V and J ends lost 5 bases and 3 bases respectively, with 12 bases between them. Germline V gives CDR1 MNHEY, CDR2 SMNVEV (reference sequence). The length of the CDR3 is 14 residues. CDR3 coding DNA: TGTGCCAGCAGTACATGGGGGCAGACAGATACGCAGTATTTT. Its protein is CASSTWGQTDTQYF.

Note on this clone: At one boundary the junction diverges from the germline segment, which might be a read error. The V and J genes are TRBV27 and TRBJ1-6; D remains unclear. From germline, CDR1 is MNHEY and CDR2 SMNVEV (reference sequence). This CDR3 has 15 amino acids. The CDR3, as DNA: TGTGCCAGCTCCCGGGAGGGAGGATATAGTTCACCCCTCCACTTT. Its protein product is CASSREGGYSSPLHF.

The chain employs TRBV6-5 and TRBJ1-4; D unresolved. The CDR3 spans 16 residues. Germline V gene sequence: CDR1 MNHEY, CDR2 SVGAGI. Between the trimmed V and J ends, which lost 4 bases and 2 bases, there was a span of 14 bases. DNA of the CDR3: TGTGCCAGCAGTTTGTCAGGAAGTGGGACTAATGAAAAACTGTTTTTT. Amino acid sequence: CASSLSGSGTNEKLFF.

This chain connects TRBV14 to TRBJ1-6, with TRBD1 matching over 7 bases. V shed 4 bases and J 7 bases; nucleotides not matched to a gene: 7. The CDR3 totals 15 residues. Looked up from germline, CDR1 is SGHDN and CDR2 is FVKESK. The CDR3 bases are TGTGCCAGCAGCCTTCCGGGACAGATGAATTCACCCCTCCACTTT. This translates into CASSLPGQMNSPLHF. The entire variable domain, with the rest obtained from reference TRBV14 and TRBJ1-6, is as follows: EAGVTQFPSHSVIEKGQTVTLRCDPISGHDNLYWYRRVMGKEIKFLLHFVKESKQDESGMPNNRFLAERTGGTYSTLKVQPAELEDSGVYFCASSLPGQMNSPLHFGNGTRLTVT.

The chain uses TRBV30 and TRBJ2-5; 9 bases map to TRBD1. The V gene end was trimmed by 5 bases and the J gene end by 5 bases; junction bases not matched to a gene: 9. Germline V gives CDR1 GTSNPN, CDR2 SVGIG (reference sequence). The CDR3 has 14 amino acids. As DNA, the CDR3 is TGTGCCTGGGGACAGGGGCTCGGTTATGAGACCCAGTACTTC. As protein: CAWGQGLGYETQYF. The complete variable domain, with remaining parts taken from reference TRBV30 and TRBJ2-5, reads SQTIHQWPATLVQPVGSPLSLECTVEGTSNPNLYWYRQAAGRGLQLLFYSVGIGQISSEVPQNLSASRPQDRQFILSSKKLLLSDSGFYLCAWGQGLGYETQYFGPGTRLLVL.

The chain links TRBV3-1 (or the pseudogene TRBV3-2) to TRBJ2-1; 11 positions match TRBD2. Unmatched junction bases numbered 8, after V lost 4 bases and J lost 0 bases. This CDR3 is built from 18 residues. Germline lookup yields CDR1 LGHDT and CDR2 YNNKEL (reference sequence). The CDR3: CASSPQFSGRVSYNEQFF. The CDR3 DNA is TGTGCCAGCAGCCCACAATTTAGCGGGAGGGTCTCCTACAATGAGCAGTTCTTC.

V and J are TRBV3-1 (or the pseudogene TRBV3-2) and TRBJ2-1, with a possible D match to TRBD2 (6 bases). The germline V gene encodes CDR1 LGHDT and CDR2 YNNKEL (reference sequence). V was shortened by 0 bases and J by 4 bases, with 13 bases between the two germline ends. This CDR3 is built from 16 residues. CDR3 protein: CASSQDASAGYNEQFF. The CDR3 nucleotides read TGTGCCAGCAGCCAAGACGCTAGCGCTGGATACAATGAGCAGTTCTTC.

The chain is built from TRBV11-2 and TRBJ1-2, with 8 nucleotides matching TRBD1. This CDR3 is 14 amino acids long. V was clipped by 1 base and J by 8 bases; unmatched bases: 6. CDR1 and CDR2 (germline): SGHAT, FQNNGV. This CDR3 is CASSLGQGAKGYTF. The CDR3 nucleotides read TGTGCCAGCAGCTTAGGGCAGGGGGCGAAAGGCTACACCTTC.

CDR3 amino acids: CASSSRPESTRAEQYF. The CDR3, as DNA: TGTGCCAGCAGTTCACGACCGGAAAGTACGAGGGCCGAGCAGTACTTC. The rearrangement uses TRBV6-2 or TRBV6-3 and TRBJ2-7; possibly TRBD2 for D (5 bases). The ends were cut back, 4 bases at V and 6 bases at J, with 22 bases in the middle. The CDR3 covers 16 residues. Germline CDR1 and CDR2: MNHEY and SVGEGT.

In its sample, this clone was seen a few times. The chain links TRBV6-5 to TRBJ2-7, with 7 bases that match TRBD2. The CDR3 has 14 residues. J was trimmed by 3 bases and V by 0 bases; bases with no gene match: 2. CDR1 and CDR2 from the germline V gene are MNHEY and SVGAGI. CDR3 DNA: TGTGCCAGCAGTTACTCAACTAGCGTCTACGAGCAGTACTTC. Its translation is CASSYSTSVYEQYF.

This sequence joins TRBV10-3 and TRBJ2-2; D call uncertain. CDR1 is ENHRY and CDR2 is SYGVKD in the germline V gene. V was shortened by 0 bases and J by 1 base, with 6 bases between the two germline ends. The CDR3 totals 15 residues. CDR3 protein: CAISESRLNTGELFF. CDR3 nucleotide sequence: TGTGCCATCAGTGAGTCACGGTTGAACACCGGGGAGCTGTTTTTT.

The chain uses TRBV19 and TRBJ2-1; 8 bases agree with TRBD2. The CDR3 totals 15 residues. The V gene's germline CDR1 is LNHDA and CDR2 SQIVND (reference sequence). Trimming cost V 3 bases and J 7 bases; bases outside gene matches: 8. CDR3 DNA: TGTGCCAGTAGTATTTTGCCAGCGGGAGAGAATGAGCAGTTCTTC. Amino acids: CASSILPAGENEQFF.

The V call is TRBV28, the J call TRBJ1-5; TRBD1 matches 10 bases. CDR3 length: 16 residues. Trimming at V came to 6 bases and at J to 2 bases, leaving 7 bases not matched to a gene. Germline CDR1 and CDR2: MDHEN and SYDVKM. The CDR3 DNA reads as TGTGCCAGCAGCCGAACCGGGACAGGGGGCAATCAGCCCCAGCATTTT. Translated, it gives CASSRTGTGGNQPQHF.

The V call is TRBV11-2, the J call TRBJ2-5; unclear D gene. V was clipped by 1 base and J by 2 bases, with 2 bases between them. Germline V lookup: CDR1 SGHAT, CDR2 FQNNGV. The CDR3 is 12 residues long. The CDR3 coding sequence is TGTGCCAGCAGCTTAGCTCAAGAGACCCAGTACTTC. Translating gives CASSLAQETQYF.

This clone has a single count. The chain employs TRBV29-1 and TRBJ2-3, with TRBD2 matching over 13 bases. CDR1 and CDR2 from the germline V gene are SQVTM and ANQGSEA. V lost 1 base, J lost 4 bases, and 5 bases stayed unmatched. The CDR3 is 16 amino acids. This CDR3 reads CSVEGRGLAGADTQYF. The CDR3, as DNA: TGCAGCGTTGAAGGGAGAGGACTAGCGGGAGCAGATACGCAGTATTTT.